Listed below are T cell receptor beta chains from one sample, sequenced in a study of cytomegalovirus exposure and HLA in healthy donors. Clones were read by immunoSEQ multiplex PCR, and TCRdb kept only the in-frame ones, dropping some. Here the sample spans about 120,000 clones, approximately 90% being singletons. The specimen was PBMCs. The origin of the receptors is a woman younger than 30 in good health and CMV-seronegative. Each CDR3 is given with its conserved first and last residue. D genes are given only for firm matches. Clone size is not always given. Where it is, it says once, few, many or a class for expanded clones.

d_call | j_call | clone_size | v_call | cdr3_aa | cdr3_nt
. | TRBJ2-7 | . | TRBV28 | CASSSPDSSYEQYF | TGTGCCAGCAGTTCTCCGGACAGCTCCTACGAGCAGTACTTC
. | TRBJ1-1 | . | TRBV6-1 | CAAGGTMAEAFF | TGTGCCGCCGGGGGGACAATGGCTGAAGCTTTCTTT
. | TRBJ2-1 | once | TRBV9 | CASSSPRVTGQFF | TGTGCCAGTTCCAGCCCGAGGGTAACCGGGCAGTTCTTC
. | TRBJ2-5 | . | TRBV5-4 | CASSATWTRQETQYF | TGTGCCAGCAGCGCCACCTGGACAAGACAAGAGACCCAGTACTTC
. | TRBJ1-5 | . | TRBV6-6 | CASSPKKRYNQPQHF | TGTGCCAGCAGCCCCAAGAAGAGGTACAATCAGCCCCAGCATTTT
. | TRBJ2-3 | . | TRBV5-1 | CASSLGDDTQYF | TGCGCCAGCAGCTTGGGAGATGATACGCAGTATTTT
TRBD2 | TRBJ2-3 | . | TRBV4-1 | CASSQTGTSGTSYPSTDTQYF | TGCGCCAGCAGCCAAACCGGGACTAGCGGTACCAGTTACCCTAGCACAGATACGCAGTATTTT
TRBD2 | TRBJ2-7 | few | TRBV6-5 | CASRTSGRYEQYF | TGTGCCAGCCGGACTAGCGGGAGGTACGAGCAGTACTTC
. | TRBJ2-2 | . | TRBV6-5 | CASRAGFTGELFF | TGTGCCAGCAGGGCCGGGTTCACCGGGGAGCTGTTTTTT
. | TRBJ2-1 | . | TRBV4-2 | CASSQVGGTTGNEQFF | TGTGCCAGCAGCCAAGTGGGGGGTACGACTGGAAATGAGCAGTTCTTC
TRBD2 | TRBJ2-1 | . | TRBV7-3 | CASSPGTNTNEQFF | TGTGCCAGCAGTCCCGGGACTAACACCAATGAGCAGTTCTTC
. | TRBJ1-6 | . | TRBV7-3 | CASSLTPTEDYNSPLHF | TGTGCCAGCAGCTTAACCCCGACAGAAGACTATAATTCACCCCTCCACTTT
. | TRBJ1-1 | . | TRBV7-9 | CASSLTVRGLNTEAFF | TGTGCCAGCAGCCTAACGGTAAGGGGCTTGAACACTGAAGCTTTCTTT
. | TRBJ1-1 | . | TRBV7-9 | CASSTQVNTEAFF | TGTGCCAGCAGCACACAGGTGAACACTGAAGCTTTCTTT
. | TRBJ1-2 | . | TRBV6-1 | CASTPLDDTYYGYTF | TGTGCCAGCACCCCCCTGGATGACACCTACTATGGCTACACCTTC
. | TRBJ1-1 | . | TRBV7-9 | CASSLSPSGRANTEAFF | TGTGCCAGCAGCTTAAGTCCTTCCGGCAGGGCGAACACTGAAGCTTTCTTT
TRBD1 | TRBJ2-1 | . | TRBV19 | CASSVAGGDNEQFF | TGTGCCAGTAGCGTCGCAGGGGGTGACAATGAGCAGTTCTTC
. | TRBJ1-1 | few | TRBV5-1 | CASSSLGGTEAFF | TGCGCCAGCAGCTCTTTGGGGGGCACTGAAGCTTTCTTT
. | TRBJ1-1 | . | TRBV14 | CASSQEADYTEAFF | TGTGCCAGCAGCCAAGAAGCCGACTACACTGAAGCTTTCTTT
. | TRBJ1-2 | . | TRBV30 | CARGGNYGYTF | TGTGCCCGGGGAGGGAACTATGGCTACACCTTC
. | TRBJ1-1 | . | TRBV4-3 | CASSPLGQTNTEAFF | TGCGCCAGCAGCCCGCTGGGACAAACGAACACTGAAGCTTTCTTT
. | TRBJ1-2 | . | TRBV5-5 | CASSLWREGQGYTF | TGTGCCAGCAGCTTGTGGCGGGAAGGGCAGGGCTACACCTTC
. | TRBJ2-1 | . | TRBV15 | CATSRVGGSVNEQFF | TGTGCCACCAGCAGAGTTGGGGGGTCGGTTAATGAGCAGTTCTTC
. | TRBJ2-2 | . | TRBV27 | CASSPNTGELFF | TGTGCCAGCAGTCCTAACACCGGGGAGCTGTTTTTT
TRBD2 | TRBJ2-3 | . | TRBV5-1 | CASSLAGGEGSGRTDTQYF | TGCGCCAGCAGCTTGGCAGGTGGTGAGGGTAGCGGGAGGACAGATACGCAGTATTTT
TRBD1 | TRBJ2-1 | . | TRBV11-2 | CASSLVQGQGVNEQFF | TGTGCCAGCAGCTTAGTTCAGGGACAGGGGGTCAATGAGCAGTTCTTC
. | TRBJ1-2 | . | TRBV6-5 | CASSPRENYGYTF | TGTGCCAGCAGCCCGAGGGAGAACTATGGCTACACCTTC
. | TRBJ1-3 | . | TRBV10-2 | CASSSVSGNTIYF | TGCGCCAGCAGTTCCGTCTCTGGAAACACCATATATTTT
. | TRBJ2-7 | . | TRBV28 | CASSLRRVPYEQYF | TGTGCCAGCAGTTTGAGGCGGGTCCCCTACGAGCAGTACTTC
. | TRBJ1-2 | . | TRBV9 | CASSVDRDTNYGYTF | TGTGCCAGCAGCGTAGATCGGGACACTAACTATGGCTACACCTTC
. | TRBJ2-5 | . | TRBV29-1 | CSVERVKETQYF | TGCAGCGTTGAGAGGGTGAAAGAGACCCAGTACTTC
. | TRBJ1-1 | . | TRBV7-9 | CASSLGSSLDTEAFF | TGTGCCAGCAGCTTAGGGAGCTCTTTGGACACTGAAGCTTTCTTT
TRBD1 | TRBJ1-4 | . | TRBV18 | CASSLAGTGNEKLFF | TGTGCCAGCTCACTTGCCGGGACAGGAAATGAAAAACTGTTTTTT
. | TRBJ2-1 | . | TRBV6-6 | CASMAGVYNEQFF | TGTGCCAGCATGGCAGGGGTTTACAATGAGCAGTTCTTC
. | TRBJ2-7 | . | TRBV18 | CASLKGDQYEQYF | TGTGCCAGCCTCAAGGGGGACCAATACGAGCAGTACTTC
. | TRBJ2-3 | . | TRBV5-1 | CASSLLSNTDTQYF | TGCGCCAGCAGCTTACTTTCCAACACAGATACGCAGTATTTT
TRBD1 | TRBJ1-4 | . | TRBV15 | CATSRGGTGDEKLFF | TGTGCCACCAGCAGGGGAGGGACAGGGGATGAAAAACTGTTTTTT
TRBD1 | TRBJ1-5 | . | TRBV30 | CAWSVGTDSNQPQHF | TGTGCCTGGAGTGTAGGGACAGATAGCAATCAGCCCCAGCATTTT
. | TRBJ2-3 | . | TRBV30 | CAWSFILPGDPPDTQYF | TGTGCCTGGAGTTTCATCCTACCGGGGGACCCTCCAGATACGCAGTATTTT
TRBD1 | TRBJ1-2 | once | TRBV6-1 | CASSEVGTGGNYGYTF | TGTGCCAGCAGTGAAGTGGGGACAGGGGGTAACTATGGCTACACCTTC
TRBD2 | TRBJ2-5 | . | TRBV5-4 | CASSSLAGGYEETQYF | TGTGCCAGCAGCTCACTAGCGGGAGGCTATGAAGAGACCCAGTACTTC
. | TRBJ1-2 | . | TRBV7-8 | CASSPGSSYGYTF | TGTGCCAGCAGCCCTGGTAGTAGCTATGGCTACACCTTC
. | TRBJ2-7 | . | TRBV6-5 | CASSSHRDSSSYEQYF | TGTGCCAGCAGTTCCCACCGGGACTCTTCCTCCTACGAGCAGTACTTC
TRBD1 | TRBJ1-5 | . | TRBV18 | CASSPGQSNQPQHF | TGTGCCAGCTCCCCGGGACAGAGTAATCAGCCCCAGCATTTT
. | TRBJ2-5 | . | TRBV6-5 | CASSYSIPSLATTQYF | TGTGCCAGCAGTTACTCGATCCCGAGCCTAGCGACGACCCAGTACTTC